Listed here are 3 T cell receptor beta chains from one sample, sequenced in a study of T cell responses to AZD1222 COVID-19 vaccine. TCRdb keeps only in-frame clones here, not all; method: immunoSEQ multiplex PCR. The sample holds some 62,000 clones; over 70% are singletons and the top ten take over 11%. The material sequenced was peripheral blood, taken on day 0 of AZD1222 vaccination. The receptors were gathered from an adult in good health.

This chain joins TRBV6-5 and TRBJ2-7, with 7 positions matching TRBD1. CDR1 is MNHEY and CDR2 is SVGAGI in the germline V gene. Trimming removed 4 bases from V and 5 bases from J; junction bases left unmatched: 5. The CDR3 is made up of 13 amino acids. The CDR3 loop is CASSWTGSNEQYF. The CDR3 bases are TGTGCCAGCAGTTGGACAGGCAGCAACGAGCAGTACTTC.

This chain connects TRBV6-5 to TRBJ1-6, with TRBD1 as a possible D gene (6 bases). The CDR3 contains 16 residues. Germline V gene lookup returns CDR1 MNHEY and CDR2 SVGAGI. Trimming stripped 0 bases from V and 6 bases from J, with 12 bases between. Written as DNA, the CDR3 is TGTGCCAGCAGTTACTCTTGGCGACAGGCTAATTCACCCCTCCACTTT. The encoded protein is CASSYSWRQANSPLHF.

In this sample, this clone turned up a few times. The chain couples TRBV19 to TRBJ1-5; D perhaps matches TRBD1 (5 bases). V dropped 2 bases and J dropped 1 base, with 27 bases sitting between them. There are 21 residues in the CDR3. From germline, CDR1 is LNHDA and CDR2 SQIVND (reference sequence). CDR3 nucleotide sequence: TGTGCCAGTAGTATACGTTCTCTAGCTTTTCTCAGGGCAGCGAGCAATCAGCCCCAGCATTTT. Encoded protein: CASSIRSLAFLRAASNQPQHF.